The rows below give T cell receptor beta chains drawn from one sample of a study of blood T cell repertoires in COVID-19. Profiled with immunoSEQ multiplex PCR; TCRdb holds only in-frame clones, not every one. The table includes 150,000 to 200,000 clones, roughly nine tenths detected once. Sequences were obtained from peripheral blood. Source of these receptors: a man younger than 35 who had recovered from COVID-19. Both conserved end residues are part of each CDR3. D genes are given only for firm matches. Size is stated for part of the rows, as once, few or many counts, or as a class when the clone is expanded.

D	V	J	size	DNA	CDR3
.	TRBV7-2	TRBJ2-2	.	TGTGCCAGCAGCTTACTCGACACCGGGGAGCTGTTTTTT	CASSLLDTGELFF
TRBD2	TRBV19	TRBJ2-1	.	TGTGCCAGTAGTATAACGGCGGGAGGACTGTACAATGAGCAGTTCTTC	CASSITAGGLYNEQFF
TRBD1	TRBV19	TRBJ1-2	.	TGTGCCAGTAGTATGGGCTCTGGAACAGGGGCCCCAGCTAACTATGGCTACACCTTC	CASSMGSGTGAPANYGYTF
.	TRBV24-1	TRBJ1-2	once	TGTGCCACCAGTGATTCCAGGGACTATGGCTACACCTTC	CATSDSRDYGYTF
TRBD2	TRBV6-6	TRBJ2-1	.	TGTGCCAGCAGTTACGCGGGGGGGGATGAGCAGTTCTTC	CASSYAGGDEQFF
TRBD2	TRBV20-1	TRBJ2-2	.	TGCAGTGCTAGTTGGGGTCCGCTACCGGGACTAGCGGGTGACACCGGGGAGCTGTTTTTT	CSASWGPLPGLAGDTGELFF
TRBD1	TRBV25-1	TRBJ1-1	.	TGTGCCAGCAGTGTGTCGACAGGGCTTAACACTGAAGCTTTCTTT	CASSVSTGLNTEAFF
.	TRBV10-3	TRBJ1-4	.	TGTGCCATCAGTGACTCTTACGGTGAAAAACTGTTTTTT	CAISDSYGEKLFF
TRBD1	TRBV9	TRBJ2-2	once	TGTGCCAGCAGCCAACGACAGGGAAGCGCCGGGGAGCTGTTTTTT	CASSQRQGSAGELFF
TRBD2	TRBV5-4	TRBJ2-1	.	TGTGCCAGCAGCCGGGCGGGAGGGGTGGATGAGCAGTTCTTC	CASSRAGGVDEQFF
TRBD2	TRBV7-9	TRBJ2-7	.	TGTGCCAGCAGCTTCTCTAGCGGGAGTGAAGAACAGTACTTC	CASSFSSGSEEQYF
TRBD1	TRBV11-3	TRBJ2-2	.	TGTGCCAGCAGCCCGAGGACAGGGGGCCAACTTTCTCACCGGGAGCTGTTTTTT	CASSPRTGGQLSHRELFF
TRBD1	TRBV29-1	TRBJ2-3	.	TGCAGCGTTGAGGGCCAGGGGGTGACAGATACGCAGTATTTT	CSVEGQGVTDTQYF
.	TRBV6-5	TRBJ1-5	.	TGTGCCAGCAGTTCGGACAGATGGAATCAGCCCCAGCATTTT	CASSSDRWNQPQHF
TRBD2	TRBV15	TRBJ2-1	.	TGTGCCACCAGCAGAGGGGCTAGCGGGAGAAGTGAGCAGTTCTTC	CATSRGASGRSEQFF
.	TRBV19	TRBJ1-3	.	TGTGCCAGTAGTACCCGCCGAGCGGGGAGCTCTGGAAACACCATATATTTT	CASSTRRAGSSGNTIYF
.	TRBV28	TRBJ2-7	.	TGTGCCAGCAGTTTTCCGACAGGGACTAGTAGTCGGGCCTACGAGCAGTACTTC	CASSFPTGTSSRAYEQYF
.	TRBV6-5	TRBJ1-1	.	TGTGCCAGCTCCGGGGGGACGGTTGAAGCTTTCTTT	CASSGGTVEAFF
.	TRBV29-1	TRBJ1-2	.	TGCAGCGTATTCGGGCAGGAGGGTGACTATGGCTACACCTTC	CSVFGQEGDYGYTF